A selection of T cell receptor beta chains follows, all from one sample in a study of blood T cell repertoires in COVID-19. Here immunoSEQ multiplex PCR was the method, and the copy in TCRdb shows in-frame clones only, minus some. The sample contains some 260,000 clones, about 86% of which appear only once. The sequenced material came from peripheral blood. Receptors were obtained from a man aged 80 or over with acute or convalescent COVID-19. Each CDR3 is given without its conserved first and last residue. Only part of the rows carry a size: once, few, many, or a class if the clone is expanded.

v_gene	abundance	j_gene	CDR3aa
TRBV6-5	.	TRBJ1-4	ASSYGDRAHEKLF
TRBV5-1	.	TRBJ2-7	ASSLEGTGGYSYEQY
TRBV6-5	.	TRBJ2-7	ASSYSKAGPYEQY
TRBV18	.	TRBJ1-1	ASSPRRGGTNTEAF
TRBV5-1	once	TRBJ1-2	ASSDYKGQGRTIYGYT
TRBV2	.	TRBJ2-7	ASRGGRIYEQY
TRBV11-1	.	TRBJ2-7	ASSLPRARGYEQY
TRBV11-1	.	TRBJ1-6	ASSLRDRSNSPLH
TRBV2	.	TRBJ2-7	ASSNQGALGEQY
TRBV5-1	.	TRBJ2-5	ASSPDRVGQETQY
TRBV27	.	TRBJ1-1	ASRRTGATEAF
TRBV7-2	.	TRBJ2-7	ASSLNPNYEQY
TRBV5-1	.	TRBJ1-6	ASSLDRGSPLH
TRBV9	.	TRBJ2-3	ASSEDSGGVDTQY
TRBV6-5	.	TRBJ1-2	ASRTRTGGNYGYT
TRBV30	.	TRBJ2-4	AWSRDSLAKNIQY
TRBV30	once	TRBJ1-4	AWSGGSSGEKLF
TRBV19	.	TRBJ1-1	ASSSPRGQANTEAF
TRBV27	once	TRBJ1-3	ASSLRGGGNTIY
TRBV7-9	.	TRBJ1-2	ASSLGTYFGGYT
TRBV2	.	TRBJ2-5	ASSEVGRVQETQY
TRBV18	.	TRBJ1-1	ASSQDRNTEAF
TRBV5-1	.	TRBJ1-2	ASRSSYRANYGYT
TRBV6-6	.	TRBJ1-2	ASSHDRGSGYT
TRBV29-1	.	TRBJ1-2	SVAGAANYGYT
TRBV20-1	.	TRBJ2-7	SASAASSYEQY
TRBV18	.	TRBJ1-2	ASSINAGQGQIST
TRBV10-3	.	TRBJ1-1	AISESAADLNTEAF
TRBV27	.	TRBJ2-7	ASSQGTSGLGQY
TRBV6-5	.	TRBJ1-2	ASSYEGGRGYT
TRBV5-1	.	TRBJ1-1	ASSWSPGVTEAF
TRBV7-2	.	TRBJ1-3	ASSLAGSKGRGNTIY
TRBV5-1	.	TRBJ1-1	ASSSQGGGNTEAF
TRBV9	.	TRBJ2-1	ASSPWGHPLYNEQF
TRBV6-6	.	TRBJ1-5	ASSFPGERNQPQH
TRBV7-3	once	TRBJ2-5	ASSPPQGATETQY
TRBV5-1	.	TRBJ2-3	ASSEPGRLAGGDTQY
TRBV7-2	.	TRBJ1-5	ASSLAGGNNQPQH
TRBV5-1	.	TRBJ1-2	ASSPGGAYGYT
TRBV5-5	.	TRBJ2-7	ASSWGLATYEQY
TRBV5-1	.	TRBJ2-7	ASSLEGGRSSYEQY
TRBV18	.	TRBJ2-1	ASSPVGAGPYNEQF
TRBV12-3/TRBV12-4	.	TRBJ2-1	ASSHSSYNEQF
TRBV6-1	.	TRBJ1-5	ASSERTGSGNQPQH
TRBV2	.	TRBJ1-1	ATKTEYNTEAF
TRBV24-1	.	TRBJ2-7	ATSALGQGSYEQY
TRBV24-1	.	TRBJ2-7	ATSDTGQGRYEQY
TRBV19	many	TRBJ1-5	ASKGTARLYSNQPQH
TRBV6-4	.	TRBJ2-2	ASSARLNTGELF
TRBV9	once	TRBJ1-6	ASSAVQGIGNSPLH
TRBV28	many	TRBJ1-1	ATSRGMNTEAF
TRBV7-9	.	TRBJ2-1	ASSPRTGGTRNEQF
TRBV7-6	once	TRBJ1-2	ASSSLNRGGYT
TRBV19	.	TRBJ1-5	ASTSREGGHQPQH
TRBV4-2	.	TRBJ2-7	ASSHLGGQGTYEQY